This TCR beta chain was identified in a study of CD8 T cells in Susac syndrome. This CDR3 has 14 residues. J lost 5 bases, V lost 0 bases, and 2 bases had no gene match. Germline-derived CDR1 and CDR2 are DFQATT and SNEGSKA (reference sequence). RNA amounts of about 0.5 to 1 ug underwent reverse transcription with random hexamers. TCRdb redid the calling of the immunoSEQ multiplex PCR reads with MiXCR, one entry per CDR3 protein. Here the sample spans some 76,000 distinct CDR3 sequences, 91% being singletons. The material sequenced was CD8+ T cells from PBMCs. The source of this sequence is a human donor with multiple sclerosis. The chain carries TRBV20-1 and TRBJ2-2; 8 positions agree with TRBD2. CDR3 nucleotide sequence: TGCAGTGCTAGAGAACTAGCGGAGACCGGGGAGCTGTTTTTT. Translation: CSARELAETGELFF.